The present TCR beta chain was sequenced within a study of technical replicates of blood from a few donors. TCRdb's table, derived via immunoSEQ multiplex PCR, lists solely in-frame clones and lacks some. The repertoire includes 45,000 to 55,000 clones, approximately 95% of them detected once, and approximately 0.4% sits in the top ten. V was shortened by 8 bases and J by 9 bases, with 11 bases between the two germline ends. This CDR3 has 10 residues. In germline, CDR1 is SQVTM, CDR2 ANQGSEA. The source material was T cells isolated from PBMCs. This clonotype was obtained from a human donor in good health. The chain is built from TRBV29-1 and TRBJ1-3; no firm D call. CDR3 residues: CSLGGSTIYF. For the CDR3, the DNA is TGCAGCTTAGGCGGCAGCACCATATATTTT.